The clone carrying this T cell receptor (beta chain) was seen more than once but under ten times. TCRdb fed the reads into MiXCR, producing one record per CDR3 protein. Altogether about 140,000 distinct CDR3 sequences are present, approximately 5.9% being singletons, with the ten largest covering approximately 18%. The data originate from a study of T cell repertoires in cytomegalovirus infection. This CDR3 is built from 14 residues. From germline, CDR1 is SEHNR and CDR2 FQNEAQ (reference sequence). Trimming took 5 bases from V and 0 from J, leaving 8 bases between them. The origin of this receptor is a human donor in good health (CMV status not recorded). Some clones in this sample may be carry-over from other donors' samples. The chain couples TRBV7-9 to TRBJ2-4; D is ambiguous. The specimen sequenced was PBMCs. CDR3 sequence (DNA): TGTGCCAGCAGCGACGACTTAGCCAAAAACATTCAGTACTTC. It yields the protein CASSDDLAKNIQYF. The whole variable domain, remainder taken from reference TRBV7-9 and TRBJ2-4, is DTGVSQNPRHKITKRGQNVTFRCDPISEHNRLYWYRQTLGQGPEFLTYFQNEAQLEKSRLLSDRFSAERPKGSFSTLEIQRTEQGDSAMYLCASSDDLAKNIQYFGAGTRLSVL.